A single sample is the source of the 14 T cell receptor beta chains below, sequenced in a study of shared clonotypes between healthy human individuals. TCRdb keeps only in-frame clones here, not all; method: immunoSEQ multiplex PCR. This sample carries about 1.1 million clones, 60% to 80% of them seen once, and the ten largest clones take 0.89%. The sequenced sample was memory CD4+ T cells from PBMCs. Regarding subset: CD45RA-negative fraction. These receptor sequences come from a young man in good health. Some clones in this sample may be carry-over from other donors' samples.

Details on this clone: The sample carries other DNA sequences with the same CDR3. This chain links TRBV28 with TRBJ1-2, with 8 bases identical to TRBD1. Germline-derived CDR1 and CDR2 are MDHEN and SYDVKM. The junction had 7 bases not matched to a gene; V was cut back by 6 bases and J by 1 base. This CDR3 region has 15 residues. CDR3 in amino acids: CASSLDGQGNYGYTF. The CDR3, as DNA: TGTGCCAGCAGCCTCGACGGACAGGGTAACTATGGCTACACCTTC.

This rearrangement joins TRBV11-1 to TRBJ2-1; possible D gene TRBD1, 6 bases. This CDR3 is built from 12 residues. Germline-derived CDR1 and CDR2 are SGHAT and FQDESV (reference sequence). Trimming cost V 6 bases and J 7 bases, with 10 bases left between them. This CDR3 is CASSGRGNEQFF. In DNA, the CDR3 is TGTGCCAGCAGTGGAAGGGGGAATGAGCAGTTCTTC.

Points on this clone: A read error is possible here, since a much larger clone lies one base away. The chain is built from TRBV2 and TRBJ1-1; the D gene is possibly TRBD1 (5 bases). Per the germline V gene, CDR1 is SNHLY and CDR2 is FYNNEI. The CDR3 loop spans 13 amino acids. The CDR3 is CASINGGDTEALF. As DNA, the CDR3 is TGTGCCAGCATTAATGGGGGAGACACTGAAGCTCTCTTT. The full variable domain, its missing parts supplied by reference TRBV2 and TRBJ1-1, is EPEVTQTPSHQVTQMGQEVILRCVPISNHLYFYWYRQILGQKVEFLVSFYNNEISEKSEIFDDQFSVERPDGSNFTLKIRSTKLEDSAMYFCASINGGDTEALFGQGTRLTVV.

This rearrangement joins TRBV5-1 to TRBJ1-6, with no clear D. The CDR3 is 14 residues long. The V gene's germline CDR1 is SGHRS and CDR2 YFSETQ. V gave up 2 bases and J gave up 8 bases, with 11 bases separating them. The CDR3 spells CASSFRLPDSPLHF. The CDR3 bases are TGCGCCAGCAGCTTCCGGCTGCCGGATTCACCCCTCCACTTT.

This chain uses TRBV5-8 with TRBJ1-4; no reliable D call. This CDR3 spans 14 amino acids. The germline V and J ends were trimmed by 1 base and 2 bases, with 6 bases remaining between them. Germline loops: CDR1 SGHTS, CDR2 YDEGEE. The CDR3 sequence: CASSLWQTNEKLFF. The CDR3 DNA is TGTGCCAGCAGCTTGTGGCAGACTAATGAAAAACTGTTTTTT.

The chain carries TRBV5-1 and TRBJ2-3; D not resolved. The CDR3 runs 11 residues. In germline, CDR1 is SGHRS, CDR2 YFSETQ. V was clipped by 4 bases and J by 2 bases, with 2 bases between them. The CDR3 nucleotides are TGCGCCAGCAGCATCACAGATACGCAGTATTTT. Its translation is CASSITDTQYF. The whole variable domain, remainder taken from reference TRBV5-1 and TRBJ2-3, is KAGVTQTPRYLIKTRGQQVTLSCSPISGHRSVSWYQQTPGQGLQFLFEYFSETQRNKGNFPGRFSGRQFSNSRSEMNVSTLELGDSALYLCASSITDTQYFGPGTRLTVL.

V gene TRBV19 combines with J gene TRBJ2-5; TRBD1 aligns across 9 bases. Germline lookup yields CDR1 LNHDA and CDR2 SQIVND (reference sequence). Trimming took 6 bases from V and 5 from J; bases not matched to a gene: 10. This CDR3 is 15 amino acids long. The CDR3 DNA reads TGTGCCAGTAGCAAAATGGACAGGGGATCGGAGACCCAGTACTTC. The encoded protein is CASSKMDRGSETQYF.

The CDR3 is CASSVALRGLWAFF. The CDR3 nucleotides read TGTGCCAGCAGCGTAGCCCTCAGGGGGCTGTGGGCTTTCTTT. This chain links TRBV9 with TRBJ1-1; TRBD1 matches at 8 bases. CDR3 length: 14 residues. The J segment lost 11 bases and the V segment lost 0 bases, leaving 9 bases of the junction unmatched. The germline V gene encodes CDR1 SGDLS and CDR2 YYNGEE.

In the case of this clone: With a much larger clone just one base away, this may be a read error. The J gene is TRBJ1-6, the V gene TRBV30; 7 nucleotides line up with TRBD1. V shed 4 bases, J shed 5 bases, and the junction held 2 bases outside the gene matches. The CDR3 covers 13 residues. Germline values: CDR1 GTSNPN, CDR2 SVGIG (reference sequence). CDR3 DNA sequence: TGTGCCTGGACGGGACAGAATAATTCACCCCTCCACTTT. This translates into CAWTGQNNSPLHF. Full variable domain (rest looked up from reference TRBV30 and TRBJ1-6): SQTIHQWPATLVQPVGSPLSLECTVEGTSNPNLYWYRQAAGRGLQLLFYSVGIGQISSEVPQNLSASRPQDRQFILSSKKLLLSDSGFYLCAWTGQNNSPLHFGNGTRLTVT.

This clone occurred a few times. The chain carries TRBV7-9 and TRBJ2-2; 13 bases are shared with TRBD2. This CDR3 is built from 17 residues. Germline V gives CDR1 SEHNR, CDR2 FQNEAQ (reference sequence). After removal of 5 bases from V and 2 bases from J, the junction contained 5 bases not matched to a gene. In DNA, the CDR3 is TGTGCCAGCAGCCGACTAGCGGGAGGCCCTAACACCGGGGAGCTGTTTTTT. This encodes CASSRLAGGPNTGELFF. Drawing the rest from reference TRBV7-9 and TRBJ2-2, the complete variable domain is DTGVSQNPRHKITKRGQNVTFRCDPISEHNRLYWYRQTLGQGPEFLTYFQNEAQLEKSRLLSDRFSAERPKGSFSTLEIQRTEQGDSAMYLCASSRLAGGPNTGELFFGEGSRLTVL.

This clone was observed a few times. The chain uses TRBV2 and TRBJ1-5; a weak D match, TRBD1 (5 bases). Germline V gene sequence: CDR1 SNHLY, CDR2 FYNNEI. The germline V and J ends were trimmed by 3 bases and 2 bases, with 17 bases remaining between them. This CDR3 has 17 residues. CDR3 loop: CASSDLVESRGNQPQHF. The CDR3 DNA sequence: TGTGCCAGCAGTGATTTAGTGGAAAGCAGGGGCAATCAGCCCCAGCATTTT.

This clone was seen a few times. The V and J genes are TRBV11-2 and TRBJ2-5; D remains ambiguous. CDR3 length equals 14 residues. CDR1 and CDR2 from the germline V gene are SGHAT and FQNNGV. V lost 1 base to trimming and J lost 4 bases, with 10 bases between them. The CDR3 sequence is CASSLGPSGETQYF. The CDR3 region has the DNA TGTGCCAGCAGCTTAGGACCGTCCGGAGAGACCCAGTACTTC.

The V call is TRBV11-3, the J call TRBJ2-1; 12 bases agree with TRBD2. The germline V gene encodes CDR1 SGHNT and CDR2 YENEEA. V shed 0 bases and J 1 base; nucleotides not matched to a gene: 10. This CDR3 region has 20 residues. The CDR3 region is CASSLDARLAGVPSYNEQFF. CDR3 coding DNA: TGTGCCAGCAGCTTAGATGCGAGACTAGCGGGAGTACCGTCCTACAATGAGCAGTTCTTC.

This clone showed up just a few times. The chain uses TRBV28 and TRBJ1-1; D not resolved. Trimming removed 10 bases from V and 6 bases from J, with 21 bases in between. The CDR3 loop spans 14 amino acids. CDR1 and CDR2 from the germline V gene are MDHEN and SYDVKM. CDR3 sequence reads: CATDSRVEFPEAFF. CDR3 nucleotide sequence: TGTGCCACCGATAGTCGGGTCGAATTCCCTGAAGCTTTCTTT.